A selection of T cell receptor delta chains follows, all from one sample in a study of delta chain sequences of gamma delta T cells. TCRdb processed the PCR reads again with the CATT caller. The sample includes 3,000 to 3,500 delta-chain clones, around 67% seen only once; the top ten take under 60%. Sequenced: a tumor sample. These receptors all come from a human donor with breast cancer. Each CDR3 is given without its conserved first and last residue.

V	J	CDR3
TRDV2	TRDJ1	AREDGGTYTDKLI
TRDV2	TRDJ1	ACDSVSREGVGPYTDKLI
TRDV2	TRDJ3	ACDTAGNGDTRQMF
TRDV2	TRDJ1	ACDTVAMEGDRPYTDRLI
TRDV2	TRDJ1	ACDTVLGDRRYTDKLI
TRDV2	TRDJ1	SFVIIGWAIRDGVDQLI
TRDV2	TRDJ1	SCDTVSREGDRPSTAKLI
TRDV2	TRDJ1	SCVVILGEYPDKLI
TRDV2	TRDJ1	ACDTVTGTDKLI
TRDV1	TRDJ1	ALGEDPKWGIPYGDKLI
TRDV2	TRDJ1	AGDAVSREGSPPYTDKHI
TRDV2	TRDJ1	ACDTVSREGDRPYTAKLI
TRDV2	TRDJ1	AVGGRQGVFAYTDKLI
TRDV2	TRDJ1	SFVTVSRAGDRRYTVKLI
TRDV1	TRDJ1	ALGDCDQLRYWGATDKLI
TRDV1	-	ALVTLPHGVIRGDLLF
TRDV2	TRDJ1	ACDPAGGATDKLI
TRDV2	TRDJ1	ACDTLSREVDRPYNDTLI
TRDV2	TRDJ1	AFLNLLENRDKLI
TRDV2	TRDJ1	ACDTVSREVDRPDTDILI
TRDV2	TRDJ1	SFVTGVYYTDKLI
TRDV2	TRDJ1	ACDTAGESKYTDKLI
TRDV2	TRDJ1	ACDHGGYTNTDKRI
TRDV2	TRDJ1	ACDSAARGILTDKLI
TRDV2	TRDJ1	ARVGVGADTDKLI
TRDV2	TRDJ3	ACDTLGGGVWDTRLMF
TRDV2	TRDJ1	ACDTLGWDIDRLI
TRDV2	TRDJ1	ASVPLSREGDRPYTDKLI
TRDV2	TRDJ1	ACEPVDLDTDKLI
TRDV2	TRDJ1	ATVGGTYTDKLI
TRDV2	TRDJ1	ACEPLGLRTDKLI
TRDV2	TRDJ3	AFDSSTSCDTRKIF
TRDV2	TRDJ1	ACDTLGGYENPKLIVKLI
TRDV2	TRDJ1	SCYPLLGDTDKLI
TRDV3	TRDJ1	SYSGQRAFLFLSSTDILI
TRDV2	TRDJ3	ACDSSTSCDSRQVF
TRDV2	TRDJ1	ACDTVSRVGDRTYTDILI
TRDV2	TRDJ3	ASSTSWDTRQMF
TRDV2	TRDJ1	ASDTCYDPRIVKLI
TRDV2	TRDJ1	ACDTVSWEVDCPYTVNLI
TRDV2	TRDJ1	ACDTVSSEGDRSYTDQLI
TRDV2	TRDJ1	ACYPFLGDYTYKLI
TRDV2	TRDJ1	ACALVGDTPKGTEKMI
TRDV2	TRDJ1	ATLSRAGDRPYTDKLI
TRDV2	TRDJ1	ACDTVPREGEDTDKLI
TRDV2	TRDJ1	ACDCVSSRGGWGSIRNTDKLI
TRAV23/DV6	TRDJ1	ARVSEGRGDTKADKLI
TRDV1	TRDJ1	ASEKRPYYYAVDGVRKGYTDKLI
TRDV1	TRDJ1	ASYESPLHNGWGIEIYTDKLI
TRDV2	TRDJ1	ACDPVSRQGDRPYTDKLI
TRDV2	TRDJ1	ACVTVSREGDRLYTDKVI
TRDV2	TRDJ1	ACDTVLGDTRLTDKLI
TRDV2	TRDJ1	ACDTVSGGFWDTGKMI
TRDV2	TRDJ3	ACDTCSWGRTKSWDTGQMI
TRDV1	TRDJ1	ARGEVGGIKDKLI